The T cell receptor beta chain described here comes from a study of STAT3 mutations in large granular lymphocyte leukemia. Libraries were prepared by immunoSEQ multiplex PCR; TCRdb keeps only in-frame clonotypes and omits some of them. The table lists approximately 42,000 clones, roughly 77% of them singletons. In germline, CDR1 is SGHNT, CDR2 YENEEA. Deletions cut 0 bases from V and 6 bases from J, with 10 bases between. The CDR3 length is 14 residues. As concerns this clone: What it binds is not known.

Overall study results and limits: In T-cell large granular lymphocyte leukemia, about half of patients showed multiple immunodominant subclonotypes. Suggested: STAT3 mutation was not the ancestral event for these clonal expansions.

The rearrangement links TRBV11-3 to TRBJ2-3, with D tentatively TRBD2 (6 bases). Input material: PBMCs. This TCR was recovered from a human donor with T large granular lymphocyte leukemia. Some clones in this sample may be carry-over from other donors' samples. CDR3 sequence: CASSLEGGRDTQYF. CDR3 DNA sequence: TGTGCCAGCAGCTTAGAGGGGGGACGGGATACGCAGTATTTT. The full variable domain, in which reference TRBV11-3 and TRBJ2-3 provide the parts outside the CDR3, is EAGVVQSPRYKIIEKKQPVAFWCNPISGHNTLYWYLQNLGQGPELLIRYENEEAVDDSQLPKDRFSAERLKGVDSTLKIQPAELGDSAVYLCASSLEGGRDTQYFGPGTRLTVL.